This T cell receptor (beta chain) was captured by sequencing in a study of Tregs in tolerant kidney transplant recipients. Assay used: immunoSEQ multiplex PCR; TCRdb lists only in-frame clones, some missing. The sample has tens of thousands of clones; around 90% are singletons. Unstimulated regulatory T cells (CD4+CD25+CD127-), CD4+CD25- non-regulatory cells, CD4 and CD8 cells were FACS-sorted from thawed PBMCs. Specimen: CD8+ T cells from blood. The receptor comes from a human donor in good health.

CDR3 DNA: TGTGCCAGCAGCCCGCGGGACAGTCTCAACTACGAGCAGTACTTC. It codes for CASSPRDSLNYEQYF. The rearrangement joins TRBV7-8 to TRBJ2-7, with TRBD1 as a possible D gene (7 bases). Trimming pared 5 bases from V and 3 bases from J, leaving 17 bases between. In germline, CDR1 is SGHVS, CDR2 FQNEAQ. The CDR3 runs 15 residues.